The clone carrying this T cell receptor (beta chain) was seen at least ten times. The antigen is undetermined. The data were obtained in a study of T cell repertoires in cytomegalovirus infection. Study-level background: Public TCR beta signature analysis indicated the presence of both CMV infection and matching HLA type. Study-wide findings and caveats: Identification of carriers of CMV plus the relevant HLA was achieved through cumulative public TCR beta family frequency. CMV-specific TCR beta clonotypes restricted by HLA-C dominated the ex vivo response.

MiXCR, applied by TCRdb to the reads, yields one record per CDR3 protein. The table records under 600,000 distinct CDR3 sequences, more than 15% of them present only once. From germline, CDR1 is SEHNR and CDR2 FQNEAQ (reference sequence). V was clipped by 8 bases and J by 4 bases, with 15 bases between them. The CDR3 is 13 amino acids. The V and J genes are TRBV7-9 and TRBJ2-7; D may correspond to TRBD1 or TRBD2 (5 bases each). The origin of this receptor is a human donor in good health (CMV status not recorded). Some clones in this sample may be carry-over from other donors' samples. Source material: CD8+ T cells from PBMCs. Here the CDR3 reads CASLGTLKYEQYF. The CDR3 DNA sequence: TGTGCCAGCCTAGGGACCCTTAAATACGAGCAGTACTTC. Complete variable domain (other parts from reference TRBV7-9 and TRBJ2-7): DTGVSQNPRHKITKRGQNVTFRCDPISEHNRLYWYRQTLGQGPEFLTYFQNEAQLEKSRLLSDRFSAERPKGSFSTLEIQRTEQGDSAMYLCASLGTLKYEQYFGPGTRLTVT.